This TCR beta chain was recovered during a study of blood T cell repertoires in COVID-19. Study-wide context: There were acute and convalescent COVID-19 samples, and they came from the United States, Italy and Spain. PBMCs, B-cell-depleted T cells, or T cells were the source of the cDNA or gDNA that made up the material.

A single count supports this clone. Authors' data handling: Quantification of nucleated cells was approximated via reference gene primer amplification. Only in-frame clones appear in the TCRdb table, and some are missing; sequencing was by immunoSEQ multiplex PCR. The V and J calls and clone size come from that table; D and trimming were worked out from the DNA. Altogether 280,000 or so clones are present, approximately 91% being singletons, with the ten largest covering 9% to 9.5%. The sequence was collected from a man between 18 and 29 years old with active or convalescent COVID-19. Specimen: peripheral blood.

The CDR3 here is CASSQILSGGADTQYF. CDR3 DNA sequence: TGCGCCAGCAGCCAGATTCTTAGCGGGGGGGCAGATACGCAGTATTTT. V gene TRBV4-1 combines with J gene TRBJ2-3; 11 bases are shared with TRBD2. Germline V gives CDR1 MGHRA, CDR2 YSYEKL. The CDR3 is 16 residues long. J was trimmed by 4 bases and V by 3 bases; bases with no gene match: 6.